These 3 T cell receptor beta chains came from one sample sequenced in a study of CD4+ T cells in melanoma. Profiled with immunoSEQ multiplex PCR; TCRdb holds only in-frame clones, not every one. The sample carries about 140,000 clones, about 93% recorded once. Receptors originate from a human donor with melanoma.

The V and J genes are TRBV5-1 and TRBJ2-3; D unresolved. Germline lookup yields CDR1 SGHRS and CDR2 YFSETQ. Trimming removed 4 bases at V and 3 bases at J, with 9 bases between. The CDR3 sequence is 13 residues long. CDR3 sequence reads: CASSPLSTDTQYF. The CDR3 bases are TGCGCCAGCAGCCCCCTATCAACAGATACGCAGTATTTT. The variable domain in full, completed from reference TRBV5-1 and TRBJ2-3, reads KAGVTQTPRYLIKTRGQQVTLSCSPISGHRSVSWYQQTPGQGLQFLFEYFSETQRNKGNFPGRFSGRQFSNSRSEMNVSTLELGDSALYLCASSPLSTDTQYFGPGTRLTVL.

The J gene is TRBJ1-1, the V gene TRBV7-9, with no clear D. CDR3 length: 15 amino acids. Germline V gives CDR1 SEHNR, CDR2 FQNEAQ (reference sequence). Trimming took off 1 base at V and 3 bases at J, with 12 bases between the two ends. CDR3 DNA: TGTGCCAGCAGCTTAGGGGCGGGTGCGTACACTGAAGCTTTCTTT. It yields the protein CASSLGAGAYTEAFF. Full variable domain (rest looked up from reference TRBV7-9 and TRBJ1-1): DTGVSQNPRHKITKRGQNVTFRCDPISEHNRLYWYRQTLGQGPEFLTYFQNEAQLEKSRLLSDRFSAERPKGSFSTLEIQRTEQGDSAMYLCASSLGAGAYTEAFFGQGTRLTVV.

This clone has just a few counts. The chain links TRBV15 to TRBJ1-5, with D perhaps matching TRBD1 (6 bases). The germline CDR1 and CDR2 sequences are LNHNV and YYDKDF (reference sequence). V gave up 3 bases and J gave up 6 bases, with 15 bases separating them. The CDR3 contains 15 residues. The CDR3 nucleotides are TGTGCCACCAGCAGGGCGACAGGAATGCGTCAGCCCCAGCATTTT. Its protein is CATSRATGMRQPQHF.